The 18 T cell receptor beta chains below come from one sample, sequenced in a study of blood T cell repertoires in COVID-19. Sequenced by immunoSEQ multiplex PCR; TCRdb stores in-frame clones only, minus some. The repertoire has over 250,000 clones, more than 70% of them found once; the top ten carry just under 1%. Input material: peripheral blood. Every receptor here comes from a woman aged 40 to 55 who had recovered from COVID-19.

The chain employs TRBV30 and TRBJ1-2, with TRBD1 identical over 7 bases. Trimming removed 4 bases from V and 4 bases from J; junction bases left unmatched: 12. The CDR3 is 15 residues long. CDR1 is GTSNPN, CDR2 SVGIG, per germline (reference sequence). CDR3 in amino acids: CAWTYQGQGGYGYTF. In DNA, the CDR3 is TGTGCCTGGACCTATCAGGGGCAGGGGGGCTATGGCTACACCTTC.

This clone was detected a few times. This chain uses TRBV7-8 with TRBJ1-5, with D unresolved. CDR3 length: 14 amino acids. Per germline, CDR1 SGHVS and CDR2 FQNEAQ. Trimming stripped 1 base from V and 9 bases from J, with 13 bases between. The CDR3 sequence is CASSLGDTGWPQHF. In nucleotides, the CDR3 is TGTGCCAGCAGCTTAGGCGACACGGGGTGGCCCCAGCATTTT.

V gene TRBV14 combines with J gene TRBJ1-2; TRBD1 agrees at 7 bases. The CDR3 has 20 amino acids. The J segment lost 2 bases and the V segment lost 1 base, leaving 19 bases of the junction unmatched. The germline CDR1 and CDR2 sequences are SGHDN and FVKESK. CDR3 residues: CASSQGWGGTAPVGNYGYTF. CDR3 sequence (DNA): TGTGCCAGCAGCCAAGGGTGGGGCGGGACAGCGCCCGTGGGAAACTATGGCTACACCTTC.

V usage is TRBV5-4 and J usage is TRBJ1-1; D may be TRBD1 (5 bases). Trimming took 1 base from V and 1 from J, leaving 14 bases between them. Per germline, CDR1 SGHNT and CDR2 YYREEE (reference sequence). The length of the CDR3 is 16 residues. The CDR3 nucleotides are TGTGCCAGCAGCTTGTGGGGGGGACCCCAGAACACTGAAGCTTTCTTT. This translates into CASSLWGGPQNTEAFF.

This chain connects TRBV30 to TRBJ1-1; D is ambiguous. The CDR3 has 12 amino acids. Germline V gives CDR1 GTSNPN, CDR2 SVGIG (reference sequence). V was cut by 0 bases and J by 8 bases, with 10 bases left in between. The CDR3 reads CAWSVLGLEAFF. CDR3 coding DNA: TGTGCCTGGAGTGTACTAGGTTTAGAAGCTTTCTTT.

For this clone: A read error may produce the germline difference seen at one junction end. The V gene is TRBV7-7, the J gene TRBJ1-1; D unclear. The CDR3 extends over 13 amino acids. CDR1 is SSHAT, CDR2 FNYEAQ, per germline (reference sequence). The CDR3 nucleotides read TGTGCTAGCAGCCACTCATGGAACACTGAAGCTTTCTTT. As protein: CASSHSWNTEAFF.

This chain uses TRBV7-9 with TRBJ2-1; 12 nucleotides align to TRBD2. The J segment lost 7 bases and the V segment lost 7 bases, leaving 8 bases of the junction unmatched. The germline V gene has CDR1 SEHNR and CDR2 FQNEAQ (reference sequence). CDR3 length: 15 residues. In DNA form, the CDR3 reads TGTGCCAGCAACCTAGCGGGAGGGCCAGGGAATGAGCAGTTCTTC. Amino acids: CASNLAGGPGNEQFF.

The chain couples TRBV7-2 to TRBJ2-7; 11 bases align to TRBD2. The ends lost 5 bases at V and 0 bases at J; junction bases unmatched: 9. The CDR3 covers 17 residues. Germline V CDR1 and CDR2: SGHTA, FQGNSA. The CDR3 DNA reads TGTGCCAGCAGCCCCAGAGGGCTAGCGGGAGGCTCCTACGAGCAGTACTTC. This sequence encodes CASSPRGLAGGSYEQYF.

In regard to this clone: Other nucleotide sequences in the sample specify the same CDR3. V is TRBV7-2 and J is TRBJ2-1, with D hard to call. Trimming cost V 0 bases and J 0 bases, with 12 bases left between them. Germline V gene lookup returns CDR1 SGHTA and CDR2 FQGNSA. This CDR3 contains 17 residues. This chain's CDR3 is CASSLASGPSSYNEQFF. CDR3 coding DNA: TGTGCCAGCAGCTTAGCTAGTGGGCCGAGCTCCTACAATGAGCAGTTCTTC.

This chain connects TRBV7-6 to TRBJ2-3; 14 nucleotides align to TRBD2. Germline values: CDR1 SGHVS, CDR2 FNYEAQ. This CDR3 comprises 15 residues. With V trimmed by 5 bases and J by 5 bases, 3 bases remained unmatched. The CDR3 nucleotides read TGTGCCAGCAGCACGACTAGCGGGAGGGGAGATACGCAGTATTTT. This gives the protein CASSTTSGRGDTQYF.

The CDR3 sequence is CASSERTNQETQYF. The CDR3 DNA follows: TGTGCCAGCAGTGAGCGCACCAACCAAGAGACCCAGTACTTC. The rearrangement links TRBV2 to TRBJ2-5; D is unclear. This CDR3 spans 14 amino acids. Trimming took off 3 bases at V and 0 bases at J, with 8 bases between the two ends. The V gene's germline CDR1 is SNHLY and CDR2 FYNNEI.

This clone is a singleton in its sample. Compared with germline, one end of the junction differs, possibly owing to a read error. The chain uses TRBV19 and TRBJ1-1, with 7 bases that match TRBD1. This CDR3 has 15 amino acids. CDR1 is LNHDA and CDR2 is SQIVND in the germline V gene (reference sequence). The CDR3, as DNA: TGTGCGAGTACACAACAGGGGCGAAGGGGCACTGAAGCTTTCTTT. Translated, it gives CASTQQGRRGTEAFF. The variable domain in full, with the rest retrieved from reference TRBV19 and TRBJ1-1, is DGGITQSPKYLFRKEGQNVTLSCEQNLNHDAMYWYRQDPGQGLRLIYYSQIVNDFQKGDIAEGYSVSREKKESFPLTVTSAQKNPTAFYLCASTQQGRRGTEAFFGQGTRLTVV.

This clone was found once. The V call is TRBV21-1, the J call TRBJ2-1; TRBD2, the table's D call, lacks a check against the DNA. TRBV21-1 is a documented pseudogene. The CDR3 totals 17 residues. The CDR3 spells CASSKDRGGRAEDEQFF. The CDR3 DNA follows: TGTGCCAGCAGCAAAGATCGGGGGGGACGGGCGGAAGATGAGCAGTTCTTC.

CDR3 protein: CASSPRGGTGRLYEQYF. For the CDR3, the DNA is TGTGCCAGCAGCCCCAGGGGGGGGACAGGGCGCTTGTACGAGCAGTACTTC. The V gene is TRBV7-6, the J gene TRBJ2-7; 9 bases agree with TRBD1. The CDR3 spans 17 residues. CDR1 SGHVS and CDR2 FNYEAQ come from the germline V gene. The V gene end was trimmed by 5 bases and the J gene end by 4 bases; junction bases not matched to a gene: 15.

V usage is TRBV7-2 and J usage is TRBJ1-6; 7 bases fit TRBD1. The V gene end was trimmed by 5 bases and the J gene end by 7 bases; junction bases not matched to a gene: 5. The CDR3 is made up of 14 amino acids. Per the germline V gene, CDR1 is SGHTA and CDR2 is FQGNSA. CDR3 coding DNA: TGTGCCAGCAGCGACAGGGAGTGGAATTCACCCCTCCACTTT. Its translation is CASSDREWNSPLHF.

The V and J genes are TRBV5-4 and TRBJ2-5, with 16 positions matching TRBD2. V lost 7 bases, J lost 5 bases, and 2 bases stayed unmatched. Germline V gene lookup returns CDR1 SGHNT and CDR2 YYREEE (reference sequence). CDR3 length equals 14 residues. The CDR3 loop reads CASGTSGGAETQYF. CDR3 bases: TGTGCCAGCGGGACTAGCGGGGGGGCGGAGACCCAGTACTTC.

The CDR3 coding sequence is TGTGCCAGCAGCCCACAGAGCTCCTACGAGCAGTACTTC. It is translated as CASSPQSSYEQYF. The chain couples TRBV7-2 to TRBJ2-7; D call uncertain. Trimming cost V 5 bases and J 0 bases, with 8 bases left between them. Germline V CDR1 and CDR2: SGHTA, FQGNSA. The CDR3 covers 13 residues.

The V gene is TRBV27, the J gene TRBJ1-5; D ambiguous. CDR3 length equals 14 residues. CDR1 and CDR2 (germline): MNHEY, SMNVEV (reference sequence). The V end lost 8 bases, the J end lost 4 bases, and 15 bases lay between the germline ends. DNA of the CDR3: TGTGCCAGCCGCTCAGTCTTACATAATCAGCCCCAGCATTTT. It codes for CASRSVLHNQPQHF.